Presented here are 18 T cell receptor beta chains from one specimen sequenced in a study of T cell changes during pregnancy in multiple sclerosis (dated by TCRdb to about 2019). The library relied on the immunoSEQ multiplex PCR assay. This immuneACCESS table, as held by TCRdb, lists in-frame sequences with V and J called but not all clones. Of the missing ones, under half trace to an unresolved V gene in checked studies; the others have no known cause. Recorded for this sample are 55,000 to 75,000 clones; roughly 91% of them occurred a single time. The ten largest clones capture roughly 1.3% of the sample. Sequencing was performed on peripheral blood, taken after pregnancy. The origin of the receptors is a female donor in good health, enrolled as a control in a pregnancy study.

The CDR3 DNA follows: TGTGCCAGCAGCCTCGGGACAGGGTATCAGCCCCAGCATTTT. Translating it yields CASSLGTGYQPQHF. This chain uses TRBV11-2 with TRBJ1-5; 9 nucleotides align to TRBD1. Germline V lookup: CDR1 SGHAT, CDR2 FQNNGV. After removal of 5 bases from V and 5 bases from J, the junction contained 4 bases not matched to a gene. The CDR3 runs 14 residues.

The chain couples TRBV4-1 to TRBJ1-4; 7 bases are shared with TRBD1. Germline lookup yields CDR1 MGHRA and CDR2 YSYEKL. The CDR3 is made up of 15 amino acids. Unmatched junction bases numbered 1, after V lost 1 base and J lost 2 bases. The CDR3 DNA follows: TGCGCCAGCAGCCAAGTGGGACAGACTAATGAAAAACTGTTTTTT. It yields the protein CASSQVGQTNEKLFF.

CDR3 sequence: CASSPELGGVPYEQYF. The CDR3 DNA is TGTGCCAGCTCACCCGAGCTCGGGGGGGTCCCCTACGAGCAGTACTTC. V is TRBV18 and J is TRBJ2-7; 8 bases fit TRBD2. J was trimmed by 2 bases and V by 3 bases; bases with no gene match: 9. The CDR3 is 16 amino acids. From germline, CDR1 is KGHSH and CDR2 LQKENI.

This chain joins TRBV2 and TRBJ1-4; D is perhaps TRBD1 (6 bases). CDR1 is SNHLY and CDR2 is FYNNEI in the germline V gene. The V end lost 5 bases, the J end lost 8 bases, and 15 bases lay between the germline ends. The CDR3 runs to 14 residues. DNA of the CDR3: TGTGCCAGCAGTTGGACAGTCCGGACAGAAAAACTGTTTTTT. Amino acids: CASSWTVRTEKLFF.

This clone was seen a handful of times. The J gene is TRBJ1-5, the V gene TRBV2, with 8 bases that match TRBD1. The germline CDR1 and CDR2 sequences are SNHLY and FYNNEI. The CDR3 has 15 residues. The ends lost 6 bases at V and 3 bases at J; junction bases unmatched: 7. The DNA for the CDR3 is TGTGCCAGCAGCGCGGACAGGGACAACAATCAGCCCCAGCATTTT. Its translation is CASSADRDNNQPQHF. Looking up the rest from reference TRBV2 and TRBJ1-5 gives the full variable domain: EPEVTQTPSHQVTQMGQEVILRCVPISNHLYFYWYRQILGQKVEFLVSFYNNEISEKSEIFDDQFSVERPDGSNFTLKIRSTKLEDSAMYFCASSADRDNNQPQHFGDGTRLSIL.

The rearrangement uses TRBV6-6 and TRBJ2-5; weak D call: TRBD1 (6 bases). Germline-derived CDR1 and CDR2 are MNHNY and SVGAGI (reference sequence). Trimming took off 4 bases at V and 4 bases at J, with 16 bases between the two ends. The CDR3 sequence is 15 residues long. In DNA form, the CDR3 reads TGTGCCAGCAGTTGGGCAGGGGTGATGTTAGAGACCCAGTACTTC. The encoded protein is CASSWAGVMLETQYF.

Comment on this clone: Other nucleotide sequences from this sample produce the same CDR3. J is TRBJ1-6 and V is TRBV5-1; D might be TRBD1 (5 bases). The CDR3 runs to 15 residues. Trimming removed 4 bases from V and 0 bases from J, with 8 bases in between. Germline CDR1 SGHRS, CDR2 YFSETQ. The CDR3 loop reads CASSPDSSYNSPLHF. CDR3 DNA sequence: TGCGCCAGCAGCCCTGACAGCTCCTATAATTCACCCCTCCACTTT. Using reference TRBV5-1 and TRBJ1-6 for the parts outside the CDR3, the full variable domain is KAGVTQTPRYLIKTRGQQVTLSCSPISGHRSVSWYQQTPGQGLQFLFEYFSETQRNKGNFPGRFSGRQFSNSRSEMNVSTLELGDSALYLCASSPDSSYNSPLHFGNGTRLTVT.

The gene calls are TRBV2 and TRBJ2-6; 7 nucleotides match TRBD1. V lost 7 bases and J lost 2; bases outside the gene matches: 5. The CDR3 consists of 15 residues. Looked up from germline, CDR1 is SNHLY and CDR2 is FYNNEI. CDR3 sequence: CASTRTGAGANVLTF. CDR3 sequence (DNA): TGTGCCAGCACCAGAACAGGGGCTGGGGCCAACGTCCTGACTTTC.

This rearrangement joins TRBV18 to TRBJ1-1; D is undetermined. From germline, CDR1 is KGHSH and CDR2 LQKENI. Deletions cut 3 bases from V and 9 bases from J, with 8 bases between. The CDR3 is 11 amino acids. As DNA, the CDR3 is TGTGCCAGCTCACCTGGTACTCAAGCTTTCTTT. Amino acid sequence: CASSPGTQAFF.

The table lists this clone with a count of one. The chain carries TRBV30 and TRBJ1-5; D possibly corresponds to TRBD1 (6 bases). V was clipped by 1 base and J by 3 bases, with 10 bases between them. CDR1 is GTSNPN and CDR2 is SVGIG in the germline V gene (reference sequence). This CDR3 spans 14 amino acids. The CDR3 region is CAWSGTALNQPQHF. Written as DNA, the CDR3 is TGTGCCTGGAGTGGGACAGCACTCAATCAGCCCCAGCATTTT. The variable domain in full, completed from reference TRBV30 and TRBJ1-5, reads SQTIHQWPATLVQPVGSPLSLECTVEGTSNPNLYWYRQAAGRGLQLLFYSVGIGQISSEVPQNLSASRPQDRQFILSSKKLLLSDSGFYLCAWSGTALNQPQHFGDGTRLSIL.

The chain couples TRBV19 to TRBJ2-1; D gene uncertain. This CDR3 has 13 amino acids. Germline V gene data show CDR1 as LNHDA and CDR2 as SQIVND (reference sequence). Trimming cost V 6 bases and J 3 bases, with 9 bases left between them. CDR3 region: CASSWALYNEQFF. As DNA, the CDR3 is TGTGCCAGTAGCTGGGCCCTCTACAATGAGCAGTTCTTC.

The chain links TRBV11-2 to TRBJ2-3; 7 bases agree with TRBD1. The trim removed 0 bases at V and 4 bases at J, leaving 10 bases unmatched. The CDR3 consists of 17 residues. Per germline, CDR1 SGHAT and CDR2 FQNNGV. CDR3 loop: CASSLDRGRGRADTQYF. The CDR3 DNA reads TGTGCCAGCAGCTTAGATCGGGGCAGGGGGAGAGCAGATACGCAGTATTTT.

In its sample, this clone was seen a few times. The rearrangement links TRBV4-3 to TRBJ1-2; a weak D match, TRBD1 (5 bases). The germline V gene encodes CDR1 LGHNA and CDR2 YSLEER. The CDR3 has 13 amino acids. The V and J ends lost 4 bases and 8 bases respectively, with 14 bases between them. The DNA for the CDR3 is TGCGCCAGCAGCCCTCAAACAGGCGACGGCTACACCTTC. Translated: CASSPQTGDGYTF.

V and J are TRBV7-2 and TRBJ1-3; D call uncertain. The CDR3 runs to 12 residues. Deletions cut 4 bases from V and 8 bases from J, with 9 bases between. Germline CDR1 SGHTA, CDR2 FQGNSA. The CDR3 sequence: CASSYPGDTIYF. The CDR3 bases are TGTGCCAGCAGCTACCCCGGGGACACCATATATTTT.

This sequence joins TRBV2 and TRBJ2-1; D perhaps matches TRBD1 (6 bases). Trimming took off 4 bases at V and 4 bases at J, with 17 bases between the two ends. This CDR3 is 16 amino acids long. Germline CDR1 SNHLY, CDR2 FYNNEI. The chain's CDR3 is CASSGGAGQRYNEQFF. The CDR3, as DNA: TGTGCCAGCAGTGGAGGTGCAGGACAGCGATACAATGAGCAGTTCTTC.

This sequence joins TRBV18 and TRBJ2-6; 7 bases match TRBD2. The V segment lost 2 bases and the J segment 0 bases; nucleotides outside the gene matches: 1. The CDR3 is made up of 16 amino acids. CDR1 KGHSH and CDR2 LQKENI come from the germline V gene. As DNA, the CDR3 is TGTGCCAGCTCACCAGGCGGGGGCTCTGGGGCCAACGTCCTGACTTTC. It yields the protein CASSPGGGSGANVLTF. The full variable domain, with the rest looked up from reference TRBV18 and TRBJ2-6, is NAGVMQNPRHLVRRRGQEARLRCSPMKGHSHVYWYRQLPEEGLKFMVYLQKENIIDESGMPKERFSAEFPKEGPSILRIQQVVRGDSAAYFCASSPGGGSGANVLTFGAGSRLTVL.

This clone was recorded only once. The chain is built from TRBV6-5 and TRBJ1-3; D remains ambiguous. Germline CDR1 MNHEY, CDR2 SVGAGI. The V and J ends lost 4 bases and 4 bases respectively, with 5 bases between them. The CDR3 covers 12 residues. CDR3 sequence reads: CASSSQGNTIYF. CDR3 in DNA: TGTGCCAGCAGTTCACAGGGAAACACCATATATTTT.

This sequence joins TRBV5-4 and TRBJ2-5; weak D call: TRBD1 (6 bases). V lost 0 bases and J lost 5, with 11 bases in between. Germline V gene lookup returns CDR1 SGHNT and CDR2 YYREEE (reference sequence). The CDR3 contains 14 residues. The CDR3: CASSLDIGQETQYF. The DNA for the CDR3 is TGTGCCAGCAGCTTGGATATAGGACAGGAGACCCAGTACTTC.